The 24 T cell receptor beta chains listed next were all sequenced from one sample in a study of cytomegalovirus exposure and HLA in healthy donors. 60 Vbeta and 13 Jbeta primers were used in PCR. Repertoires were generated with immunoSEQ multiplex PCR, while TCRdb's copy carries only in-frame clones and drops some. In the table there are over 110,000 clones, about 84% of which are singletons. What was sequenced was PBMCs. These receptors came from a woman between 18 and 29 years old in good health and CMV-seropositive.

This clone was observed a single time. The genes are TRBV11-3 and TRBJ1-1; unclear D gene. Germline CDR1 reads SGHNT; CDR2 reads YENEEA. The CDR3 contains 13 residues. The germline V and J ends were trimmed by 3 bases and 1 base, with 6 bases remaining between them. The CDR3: CASSLSPNTEAFF. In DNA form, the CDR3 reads TGTGCCAGCAGCTTGAGTCCGAACACTGAAGCTTTCTTT.

The CDR3 here is CASSLVRDAETQYF. CDR3 nucleotides: TGTGCCAGCAGCTTAGTCAGGGATGCGGAGACCCAGTACTTC. The rearrangement uses TRBV11-2 and TRBJ2-5, with a possible D match to TRBD1 (5 bases). CDR1 SGHAT and CDR2 FQNNGV come from the germline V gene. V was pared by 1 base and J by 5 bases, with 11 bases between. The CDR3 is made up of 14 amino acids.

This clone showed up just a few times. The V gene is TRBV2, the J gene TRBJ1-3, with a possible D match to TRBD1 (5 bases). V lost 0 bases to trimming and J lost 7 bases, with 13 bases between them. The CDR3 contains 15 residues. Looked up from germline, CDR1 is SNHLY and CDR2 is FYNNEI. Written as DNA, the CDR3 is TGTGCCAGCAGTGAAGCGGACACTGCGCGGAACACCATATATTTT. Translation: CASSEADTARNTIYF.

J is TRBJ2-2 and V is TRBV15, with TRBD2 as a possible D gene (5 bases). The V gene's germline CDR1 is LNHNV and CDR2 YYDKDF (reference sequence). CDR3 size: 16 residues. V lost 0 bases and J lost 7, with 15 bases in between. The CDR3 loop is CATSRDFSQAGGELFF. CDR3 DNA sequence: TGTGCCACCAGCAGAGATTTCTCCCAGGCGGGCGGGGAGCTGTTTTTT.

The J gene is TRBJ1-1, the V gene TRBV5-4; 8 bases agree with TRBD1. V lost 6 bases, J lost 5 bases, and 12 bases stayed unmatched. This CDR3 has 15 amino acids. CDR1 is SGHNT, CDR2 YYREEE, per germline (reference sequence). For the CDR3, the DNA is TGTGCCAGCACCCTGACAGGGGTGGTTGGAACTGAAGCTTTCTTT. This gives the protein CASTLTGVVGTEAFF.

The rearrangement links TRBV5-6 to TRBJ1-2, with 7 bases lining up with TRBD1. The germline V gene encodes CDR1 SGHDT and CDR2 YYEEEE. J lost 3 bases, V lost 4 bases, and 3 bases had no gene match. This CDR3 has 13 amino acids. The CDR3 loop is CASSRDRDYGYTF. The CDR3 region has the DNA TGTGCCAGCAGCCGGGACAGAGACTATGGCTACACCTTC.

The CDR3 bases are TGTGCCAGCAAAACCCGGACAGGGATCACTGAAGCTTTCTTT. It translates to CASKTRTGITEAFF. The chain has TRBV6-1 and TRBJ1-1; 8 nucleotides line up with TRBD1. The CDR3 covers 14 residues. V was clipped by 7 bases and J by 4 bases; unmatched bases: 8. Germline V gene data show CDR1 as MNHNS and CDR2 as SASEGT.

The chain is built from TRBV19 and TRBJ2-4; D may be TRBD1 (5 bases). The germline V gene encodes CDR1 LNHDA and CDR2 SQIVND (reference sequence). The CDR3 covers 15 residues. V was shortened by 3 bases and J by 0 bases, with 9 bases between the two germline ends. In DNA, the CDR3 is TGTGCCAGTAGTATTGCAGGGTTAGCCAAAAACATTCAGTACTTC. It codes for CASSIAGLAKNIQYF.

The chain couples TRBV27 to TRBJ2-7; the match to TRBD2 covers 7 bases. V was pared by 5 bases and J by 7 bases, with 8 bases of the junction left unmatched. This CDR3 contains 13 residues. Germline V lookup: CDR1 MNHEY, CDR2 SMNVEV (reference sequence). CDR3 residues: CASSPRGVWEQYF. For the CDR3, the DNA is TGTGCCAGCAGTCCCCGGGGGGTGTGGGAGCAGTACTTC.

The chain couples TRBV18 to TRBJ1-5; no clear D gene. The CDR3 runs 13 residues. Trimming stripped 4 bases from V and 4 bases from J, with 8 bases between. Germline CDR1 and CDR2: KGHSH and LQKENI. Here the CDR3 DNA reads TGTGCCAGCTCACTGGCCATAAATCAGCCCCAGCATTTT. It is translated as CASSLAINQPQHF.

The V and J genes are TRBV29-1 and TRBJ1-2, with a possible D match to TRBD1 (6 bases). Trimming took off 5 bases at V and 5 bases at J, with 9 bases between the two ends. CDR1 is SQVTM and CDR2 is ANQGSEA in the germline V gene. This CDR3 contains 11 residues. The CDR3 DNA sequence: TGCAGCGTTAACAGGGAGTATGGCTACACCTTC. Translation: CSVNREYGYTF. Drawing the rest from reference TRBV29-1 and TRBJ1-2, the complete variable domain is SAVISQKPSRDICQRGTSLTIQCQVDSQVTMMFWYRQQPGQSLTLIATANQGSEATYESGFVIDKFPISRPNLTFSTLTVSNMSPEDSSIYLCSVNREYGYTFGSGTRLTVV.

The CDR3 DNA sequence: TGCGCCAGCAGCTTCGACAGTCCTTATAATTCACCCCTCCACTTT. Amino acid sequence: CASSFDSPYNSPLHF. This sequence joins TRBV5-1 and TRBJ1-6; TRBD1 might be the D (5 bases). In germline, CDR1 is SGHRS, CDR2 YFSETQ. The CDR3 length is 15 residues. The ends were cut back, 2 bases at V and 4 bases at J, with 10 bases in the middle. Full variable domain (rest looked up from reference TRBV5-1 and TRBJ1-6): KAGVTQTPRYLIKTRGQQVTLSCSPISGHRSVSWYQQTPGQGLQFLFEYFSETQRNKGNFPGRFSGRQFSNSRSEMNVSTLELGDSALYLCASSFDSPYNSPLHFGNGTRLTVT.

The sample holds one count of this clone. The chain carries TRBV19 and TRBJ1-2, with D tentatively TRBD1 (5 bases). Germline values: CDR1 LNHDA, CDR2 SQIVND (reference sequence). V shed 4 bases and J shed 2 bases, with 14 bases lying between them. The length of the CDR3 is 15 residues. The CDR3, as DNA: TGTGCCAGTAGTAGAGGGACGGCGGGGAACTATGGCTACACCTTC. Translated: CASSRGTAGNYGYTF.

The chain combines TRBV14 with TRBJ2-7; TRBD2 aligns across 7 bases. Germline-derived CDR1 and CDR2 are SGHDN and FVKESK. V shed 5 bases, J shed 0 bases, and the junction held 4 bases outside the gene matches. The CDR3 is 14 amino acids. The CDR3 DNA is TGTGCCAGCAGCTGGGGAGGGAGCTCCTACGAGCAGTACTTC. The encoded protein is CASSWGGSSYEQYF.

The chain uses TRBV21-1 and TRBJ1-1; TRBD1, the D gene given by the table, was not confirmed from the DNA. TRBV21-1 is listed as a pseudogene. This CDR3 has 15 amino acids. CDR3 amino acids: CASSKDPGANTEAFF. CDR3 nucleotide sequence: TGTGCCAGCAGCAAAGACCCAGGGGCGAACACTGAAGCTTTCTTT.

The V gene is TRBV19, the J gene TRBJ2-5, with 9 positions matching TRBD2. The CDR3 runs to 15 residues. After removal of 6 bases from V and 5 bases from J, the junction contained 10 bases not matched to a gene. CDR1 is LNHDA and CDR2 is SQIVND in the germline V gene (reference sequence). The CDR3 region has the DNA TGTGCCAGTAGCCGTAGCGGGGGTGGAGGGGAGACCCAGTACTTC. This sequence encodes CASSRSGGGGETQYF.

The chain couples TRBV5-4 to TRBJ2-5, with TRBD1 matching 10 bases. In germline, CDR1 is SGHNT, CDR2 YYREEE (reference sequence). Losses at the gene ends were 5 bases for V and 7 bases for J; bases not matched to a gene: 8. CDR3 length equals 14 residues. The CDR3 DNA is TGTGCCAGCAGTCCGGACAGGGGGGGAGGGACCCAGTACTTC. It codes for CASSPDRGGGTQYF.

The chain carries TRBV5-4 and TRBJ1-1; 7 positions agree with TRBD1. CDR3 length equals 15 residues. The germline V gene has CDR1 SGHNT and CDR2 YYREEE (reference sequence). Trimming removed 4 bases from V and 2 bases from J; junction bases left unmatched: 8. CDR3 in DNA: TGTGCCAGCAGCCTCCTAGACAGGGCTAACACTGAAGCTTTCTTT. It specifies CASSLLDRANTEAFF.

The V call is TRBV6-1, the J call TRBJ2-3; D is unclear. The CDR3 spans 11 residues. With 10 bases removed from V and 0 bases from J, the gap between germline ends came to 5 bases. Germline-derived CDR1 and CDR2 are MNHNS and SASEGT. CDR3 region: CATASTDTQYF. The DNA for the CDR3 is TGTGCCACCGCGAGCACAGATACGCAGTATTTT.

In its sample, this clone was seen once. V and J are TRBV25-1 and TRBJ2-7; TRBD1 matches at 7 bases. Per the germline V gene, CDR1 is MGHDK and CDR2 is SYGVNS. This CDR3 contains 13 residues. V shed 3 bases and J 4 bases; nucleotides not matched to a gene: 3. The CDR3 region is CASSDLDRYEQYF. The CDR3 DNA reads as TGTGCCAGCAGTGATCTGGACAGGTACGAGCAGTACTTC.

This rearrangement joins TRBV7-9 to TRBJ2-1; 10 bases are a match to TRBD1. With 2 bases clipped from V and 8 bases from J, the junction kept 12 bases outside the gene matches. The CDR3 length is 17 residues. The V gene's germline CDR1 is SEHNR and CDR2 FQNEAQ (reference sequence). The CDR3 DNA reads TGTGCCAGCAGCTTATCTTTTGGACAGGGGGTATCGGATGAGCAGTTCTTC. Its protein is CASSLSFGQGVSDEQFF.

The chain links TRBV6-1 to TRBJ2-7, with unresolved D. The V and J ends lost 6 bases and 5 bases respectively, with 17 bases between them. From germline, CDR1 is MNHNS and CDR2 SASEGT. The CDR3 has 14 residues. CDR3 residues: CASREPPGYHEQYF. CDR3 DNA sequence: TGTGCCAGCAGAGAACCCCCAGGTTACCACGAGCAGTACTTC.

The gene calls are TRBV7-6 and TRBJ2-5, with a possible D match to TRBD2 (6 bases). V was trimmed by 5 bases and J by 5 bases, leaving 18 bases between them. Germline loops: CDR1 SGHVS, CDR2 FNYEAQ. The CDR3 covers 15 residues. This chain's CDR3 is CASSPGITGGETQYF. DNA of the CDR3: TGTGCCAGCAGCCCCGGGATTACAGGAGGGGAGACCCAGTACTTC. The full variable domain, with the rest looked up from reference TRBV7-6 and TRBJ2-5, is GAGVSQSPRYKVTKRGQDVALRCDPISGHVSLYWYRQALGQGPEFLTYFNYEAQQDKSGLPNDRFSAERPEGSISTLTIQRTEQRDSAMYRCASSPGITGGETQYFGPGTRLLVL.

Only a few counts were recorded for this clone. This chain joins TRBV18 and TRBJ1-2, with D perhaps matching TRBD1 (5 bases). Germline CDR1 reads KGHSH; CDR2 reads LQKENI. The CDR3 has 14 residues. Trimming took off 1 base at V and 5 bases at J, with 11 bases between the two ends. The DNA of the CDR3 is TGTGCCAGCTCACCACTCGGGGGAGATTATGGCTACACCTTC. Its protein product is CASSPLGGDYGYTF.